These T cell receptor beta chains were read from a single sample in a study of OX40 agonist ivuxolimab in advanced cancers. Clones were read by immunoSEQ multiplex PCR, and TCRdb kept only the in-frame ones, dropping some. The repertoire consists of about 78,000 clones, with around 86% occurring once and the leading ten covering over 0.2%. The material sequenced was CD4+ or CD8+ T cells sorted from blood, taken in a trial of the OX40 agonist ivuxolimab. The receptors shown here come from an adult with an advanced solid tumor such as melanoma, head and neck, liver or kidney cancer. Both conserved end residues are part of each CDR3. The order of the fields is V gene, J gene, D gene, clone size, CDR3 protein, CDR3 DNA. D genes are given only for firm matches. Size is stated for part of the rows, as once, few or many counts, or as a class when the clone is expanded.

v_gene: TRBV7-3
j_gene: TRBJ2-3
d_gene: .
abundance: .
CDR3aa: CASSLIPSTDTQYF
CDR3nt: TGTGCCAGCAGCTTAATTCCGAGCACAGATACGCAGTATTTT

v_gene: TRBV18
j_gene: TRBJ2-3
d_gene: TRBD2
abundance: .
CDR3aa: CASSPIRAGVEVDTQYF
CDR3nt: TGTGCCAGCTCACCAATTAGAGCGGGAGTGGAGGTGGATACGCAGTATTTT

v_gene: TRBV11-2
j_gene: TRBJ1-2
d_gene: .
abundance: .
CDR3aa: CASSINRARLDGYTF
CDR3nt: TGTGCCAGCAGCATCAACAGGGCCCGGTTGGATGGCTACACCTTC

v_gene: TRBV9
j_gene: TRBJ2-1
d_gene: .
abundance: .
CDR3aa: CASSVVGSEQFF
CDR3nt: TGTGCCAGCAGCGTAGTTGGATCTGAGCAGTTCTTC

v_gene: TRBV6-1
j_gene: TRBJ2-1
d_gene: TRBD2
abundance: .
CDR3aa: CASSETRASGAYNEQFF
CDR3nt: TGTGCCAGCAGTGAAACGAGAGCTAGCGGGGCCTACAATGAGCAGTTCTTC

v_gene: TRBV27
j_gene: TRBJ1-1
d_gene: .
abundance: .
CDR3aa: CADPGGGGVDRPNNEAFF
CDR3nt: TGTGCCGACCCGGGCGGTGGGGGAGTAGACAGGCCCAACAACGAAGCTTTCTTT

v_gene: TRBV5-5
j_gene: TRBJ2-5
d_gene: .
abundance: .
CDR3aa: CASSLLGSGKTQYF
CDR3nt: TGTGCCAGCAGCTTGTTAGGGTCCGGGAAGACCCAGTACTTC

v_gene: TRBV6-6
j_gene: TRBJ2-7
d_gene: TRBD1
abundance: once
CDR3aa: CASSSGTGLYEQYF
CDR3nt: TGTGCCAGCAGTTCTGGGACAGGGCTATACGAGCAGTACTTC

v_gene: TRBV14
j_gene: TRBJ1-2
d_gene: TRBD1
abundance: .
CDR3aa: CASSQDRQGGYTF
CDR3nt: TGTGCCAGCAGCCAAGATCGACAGGGAGGCTACACCTTC

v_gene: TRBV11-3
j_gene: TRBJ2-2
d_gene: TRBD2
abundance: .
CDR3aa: CASSWGVGGGPNTGELFF
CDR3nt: TGTGCCAGCAGCTGGGGTGTCGGGGGAGGGCCGAACACCGGGGAGCTGTTTTTT

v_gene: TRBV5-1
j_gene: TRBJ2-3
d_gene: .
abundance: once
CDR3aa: CASSLQGGSTDTQYF
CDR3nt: TGCGCCAGCAGTCTGCAGGGGGGTAGCACAGATACGCAGTATTTT

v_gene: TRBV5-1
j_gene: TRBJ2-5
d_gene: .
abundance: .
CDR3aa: CASSLVRGEGETQYF
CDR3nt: TGCGCCAGCAGCTTGGTTAGGGGAGAAGGAGAGACCCAGTACTTC

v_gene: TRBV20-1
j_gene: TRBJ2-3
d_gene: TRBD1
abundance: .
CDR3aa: CSAGTGTTQYF
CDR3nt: TGCAGTGCTGGGACAGGGACGACGCAGTATTTT

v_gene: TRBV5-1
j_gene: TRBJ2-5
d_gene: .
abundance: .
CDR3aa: CASSQGPKPSQETQYF
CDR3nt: TGCGCCAGCAGCCAAGGGCCCAAACCCTCCCAAGAGACCCAGTACTTC

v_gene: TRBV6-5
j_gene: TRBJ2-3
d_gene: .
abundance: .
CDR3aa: CASSDRWSTDTQYF
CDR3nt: TGTGCCAGCAGTGACAGGTGGAGCACAGATACGCAGTATTTT

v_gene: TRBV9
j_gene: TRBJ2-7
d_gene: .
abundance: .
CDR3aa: CASSPGGGKGGPQYF
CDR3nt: TGTGCCAGCAGCCCGGGGGGCGGGAAAGGCGGTCCGCAGTACTTC

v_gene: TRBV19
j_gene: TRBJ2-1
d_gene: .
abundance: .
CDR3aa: CASRTIVGPSYNEQFF
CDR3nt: TGTGCCAGTAGAACTATAGTAGGGCCCTCCTACAATGAGCAGTTCTTC

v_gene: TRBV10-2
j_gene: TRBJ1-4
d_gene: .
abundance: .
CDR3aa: CASSDYDEKLFF
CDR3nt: TGCGCCAGCAGTGACTACGATGAAAAACTGTTTTTT

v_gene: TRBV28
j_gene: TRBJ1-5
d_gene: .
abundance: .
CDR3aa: CASWEEGRHSNQPQHF
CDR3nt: TGTGCCAGTTGGGAGGAAGGAAGGCATAGCAATCAGCCCCAGCATTTT

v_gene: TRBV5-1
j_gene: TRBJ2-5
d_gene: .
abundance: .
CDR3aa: CASRGLQETQYF
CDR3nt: TGCGCCAGCCGCGGACTTCAAGAGACCCAGTACTTC

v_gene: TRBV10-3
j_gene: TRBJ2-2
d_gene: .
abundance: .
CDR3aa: CAISETNPTSTGELFF
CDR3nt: TGTGCCATCAGTGAAACCAATCCGACTAGTACCGGGGAGCTGTTTTTT

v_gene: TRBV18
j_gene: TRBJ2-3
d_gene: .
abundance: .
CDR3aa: CASSPPFGSTDTQYF
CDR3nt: TGTGCCAGCTCACCACCGTTCGGTAGCACAGATACGCAGTATTTT

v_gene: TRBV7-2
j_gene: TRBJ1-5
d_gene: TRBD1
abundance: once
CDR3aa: CASSLQGVNQPQHF
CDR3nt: TGTGCCAGCAGCCTACAGGGGGTCAATCAGCCCCAGCATTTT

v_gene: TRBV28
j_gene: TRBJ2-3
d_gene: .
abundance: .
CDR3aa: CASSLSPRLQYF
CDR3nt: TGTGCCAGCAGTTTATCCCCCCGCCTGCAGTATTTT

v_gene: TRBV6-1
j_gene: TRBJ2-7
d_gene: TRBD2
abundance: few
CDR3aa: CASSGLAGPYEQYF
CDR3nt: TGTGCCAGCAGCGGACTAGCGGGACCCTACGAGCAGTACTTC

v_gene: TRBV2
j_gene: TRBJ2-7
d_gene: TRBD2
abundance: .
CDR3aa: CASREGLAGAGEQYF
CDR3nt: TGTGCCAGCAGAGAGGGACTAGCGGGAGCGGGAGAGCAGTACTTC

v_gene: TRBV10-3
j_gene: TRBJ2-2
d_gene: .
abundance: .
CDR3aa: CAISGREEYTGELFF
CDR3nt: TGTGCCATCAGTGGCAGGGAGGAATACACCGGGGAGCTGTTTTTT

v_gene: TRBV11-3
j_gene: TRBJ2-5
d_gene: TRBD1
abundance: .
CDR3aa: CASSLKTTGQGQETQYF
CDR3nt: TGTGCCAGCAGCCTGAAAACTACGGGACAGGGCCAAGAGACCCAGTACTTC

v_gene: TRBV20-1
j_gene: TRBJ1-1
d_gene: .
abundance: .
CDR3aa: CSATRVTAFF
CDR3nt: TGCAGTGCTACCAGGGTTACGGCTTTCTTT

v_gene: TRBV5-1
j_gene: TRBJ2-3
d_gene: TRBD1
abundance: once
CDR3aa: CASSPGTGSLTDTQYF
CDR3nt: TGCGCCAGCAGCCCCGGGACAGGGAGTTTGACAGATACGCAGTATTTT

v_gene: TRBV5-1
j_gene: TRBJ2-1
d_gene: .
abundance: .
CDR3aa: CASSLEGGHRYNEQFF
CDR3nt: TGCGCCAGCAGCTTGGAAGGGGGGCACCGGTACAATGAGCAGTTCTTC

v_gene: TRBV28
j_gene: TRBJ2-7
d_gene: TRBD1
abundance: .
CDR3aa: CASSSGTGLFEQYF
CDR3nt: TGTGCCAGCAGTTCCGGGACAGGGTTGTTCGAGCAGTACTTC

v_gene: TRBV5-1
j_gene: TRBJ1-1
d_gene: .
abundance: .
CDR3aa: CASSPWANLPNTEAFF
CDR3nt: TGCGCCAGCAGCCCATGGGCGAACCTTCCGAACACTGAAGCTTTCTTT

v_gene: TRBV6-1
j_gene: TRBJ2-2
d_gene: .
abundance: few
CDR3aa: CASREQANTGELFF
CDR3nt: TGTGCCAGCAGGGAGCAAGCGAACACCGGGGAGCTGTTTTTT

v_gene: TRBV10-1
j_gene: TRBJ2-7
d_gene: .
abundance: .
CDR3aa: CASSAASSYEQYF
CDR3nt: TGCGCCAGCAGTGCAGCCAGTTCCTACGAGCAGTACTTC

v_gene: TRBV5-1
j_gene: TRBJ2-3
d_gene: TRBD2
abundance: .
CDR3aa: CASSPTSLTDTQYF
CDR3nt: TGCGCCAGCAGCCCGACTAGCCTCACAGATACGCAGTATTTT